The 30 T cell receptor beta chains given below trace back to one sample, sequenced in a study of PD-L1 blockade in urothelial cancer. Sequenced by immunoSEQ multiplex PCR; TCRdb stores in-frame clones only, minus some. This table has tens of thousands of clones, approximately 78% appearing once. Time point indicated: pretreatment peripheral blood. The input for sequencing was PBMCs, taken around atezolizumab (anti-PD-L1) treatment. These receptors were collected from a man aged 70 or older with urothelial cancer.

This rearrangement joins TRBV20-1 to TRBJ1-2; D unclear. Germline CDR1 DFQATT, CDR2 SNEGSKA (reference sequence). The CDR3 is 11 residues long. The ends were cut back, 4 bases at V and 5 bases at J, with 8 bases in the middle. CDR3 amino acids: CSANGVYGYTF. The CDR3, as DNA: TGCAGTGCTAACGGGGTTTATGGCTACACCTTC.

The V call is TRBV5-1, the J call TRBJ2-1; 10 bases align to TRBD2. This CDR3 comprises 16 residues. Losses at the gene ends were 4 bases for V and 5 bases for J; bases not matched to a gene: 9. Germline V gene sequence: CDR1 SGHRS, CDR2 YFSETQ. The CDR3 loop is CASSESGLATNNEQFF. The CDR3 DNA follows: TGCGCCAGCAGCGAGTCGGGACTAGCGACAAACAATGAGCAGTTCTTC.

The V and J genes are TRBV29-1 and TRBJ1-4; D unclear. CDR3 length: 13 residues. Trimming removed 4 bases at V and 2 bases at J, with 8 bases between. Germline V gene data show CDR1 as SQVTM and CDR2 as ANQGSEA. CDR3 protein: CSVVPGTNEKLFF. Here the CDR3 DNA reads TGCAGCGTTGTTCCCGGGACTAATGAAAAACTGTTTTTT.

This clone appeared a few times. The rearrangement joins TRBV4-2 to TRBJ1-3; D unresolved. This CDR3 has 14 amino acids. Germline V gene sequence: CDR1 LGHNA, CDR2 YNFKEQ. V lost 0 bases, J lost 3 bases, and 6 bases lay in between. This chain's CDR3 is CASSQDTGGNTIYF. The CDR3 coding sequence is TGTGCCAGCAGCCAAGATACGGGTGGAAACACCATATATTTT.

This clone was seen only a few times. The rearrangement links TRBV6-5 to TRBJ2-3, with a possible D match to TRBD1 (6 bases). Between the trimmed V and J ends, which lost 2 bases and 4 bases, there was a span of 13 bases. This CDR3 has 15 residues. Germline values: CDR1 MNHEY, CDR2 SVGAGI. CDR3 protein: CASSYRNRASDTQYF. The CDR3 region has the DNA TGTGCCAGCAGTTACAGAAACAGGGCCTCAGATACGCAGTATTTT.

The chain couples TRBV19 to TRBJ1-4; D ambiguous. Germline loops: CDR1 LNHDA, CDR2 SQIVND (reference sequence). Between the trimmed V and J ends, which lost 3 bases and 8 bases, there was a span of 25 bases. The CDR3 sequence is 18 residues long. The CDR3: CASSIGKELAGWREKLFF. CDR3 DNA: TGTGCCAGTAGTATTGGGAAGGAATTGGCAGGATGGAGGGAAAAACTGTTTTTT.

The rearrangement uses TRBV10-2 and TRBJ2-7, with D maybe TRBD1 (5 bases). This CDR3 spans 14 amino acids. From germline, CDR1 is WSHSY and CDR2 SAAADI. Trimming left V 7 bases short and J 4 bases short, with 17 bases between. CDR3: CASKSGQGIYEQYF. The CDR3 region has the DNA TGCGCCAGCAAGAGTGGCCAGGGCATATACGAGCAGTACTTC.

This chain joins TRBV30 and TRBJ1-5, with D possibly being TRBD1 (6 bases). Germline CDR1 reads GTSNPN; CDR2 reads SVGIG (reference sequence). The length of the CDR3 is 16 residues. V was pared by 0 bases and J by 1 base, with 13 bases between. CDR3 region: CAWSVRRGASNQPQHF. CDR3 bases: TGTGCCTGGAGTGTACGTCGGGGGGCGAGCAATCAGCCCCAGCATTTT.

The chain recombines TRBV7-9 with TRBJ2-2; 10 positions agree with TRBD2. The CDR3 spans 16 residues. The V gene's germline CDR1 is SEHNR and CDR2 FQNEAQ (reference sequence). With V trimmed by 8 bases and J by 7 bases, 13 bases remained unmatched. Here the CDR3 reads CASRRLAGDDSGELFF. The CDR3 DNA sequence: TGTGCCAGCCGACGTCTAGCGGGAGATGATAGCGGGGAGCTGTTTTTT.

As DNA, the CDR3 is TGTGCCAGCAGCTTAGGCCGAGCGGGAGCAACGGATACGCAGTATTTT. Its translation: CASSLGRAGATDTQYF. The chain links TRBV13 to TRBJ2-3, with 8 bases matching TRBD2. Germline loops: CDR1 PRHDT, CDR2 FYEKMQ (reference sequence). J gave up 6 bases and V 0 bases, and 8 bases lay outside the gene matches. CDR3 length: 16 residues.

In this sample, this clone is medium-sized (0.01 to 0.1%). The chain has TRBV7-3 and TRBJ2-1, with D hard to call. Trimming cost V 2 bases and J 3 bases, with 8 bases left between them. Germline V gene lookup returns CDR1 SGHTA and CDR2 FQGTGA. The CDR3 sequence is 14 residues long. CDR3 bases: TGTGCCAGCAGCTTAGGGCATAACTACAATGAGCAGTTCTTC. As protein: CASSLGHNYNEQFF.

The gene calls are TRBV11-2 and TRBJ1-1; D perhaps matches TRBD1 (6 bases). Looked up from germline, CDR1 is SGHAT and CDR2 is FQNNGV. The CDR3 extends over 13 amino acids. The V end lost 4 bases, the J end lost 1 base, and 7 bases lay between the germline ends. CDR3 sequence: CASSSQGNTEAFF. CDR3 DNA: TGTGCCAGCAGCTCACAGGGGAACACTGAAGCTTTCTTT.

The chain uses TRBV18 and TRBJ2-3, with TRBD2 matching over 13 bases. This CDR3 is built from 19 residues. V was clipped by 3 bases and J by 3 bases; unmatched bases: 12. From germline, CDR1 is KGHSH and CDR2 LQKENI. As DNA, the CDR3 is TGTGCCAGCTCACCGATTGGACTAGCGGGAGTGGAGGCGACAGATACGCAGTATTTT. Its translation: CASSPIGLAGVEATDTQYF.

The CDR3 region is CASSPRRAGGQPRETQYF. The CDR3 DNA follows: TGTGCCAGCAGCCCCCGTCGAGCTGGTGGACAGCCTAGAGAGACCCAGTACTTC. The V and J genes are TRBV7-8 and TRBJ2-5; TRBD1 might be the D (6 bases). CDR1 is SGHVS and CDR2 is FQNEAQ in the germline V gene. This CDR3 spans 18 amino acids. Trimming shortened V by 5 bases and J by 4 bases, and 26 bases separated the two germline ends.

The rearrangement uses TRBV7-2 and TRBJ2-5; D possibly corresponds to TRBD2 (5 bases). Trimming left V 1 base short and J 6 bases short, with 12 bases between. The CDR3 contains 14 residues. CDR1 and CDR2 (germline): SGHTA, FQGNSA. The CDR3, as DNA: TGTGCCAGCAGCTTAGATGCGGGCCAGCAGACCCAGTACTTC. Translating gives CASSLDAGQQTQYF.

This chain joins TRBV7-2 and TRBJ2-5, with TRBD2 as a possible D gene (6 bases). Germline loops: CDR1 SGHTA, CDR2 FQGNSA. V lost 4 bases, J lost 4 bases, and 10 bases lay in between. This CDR3 has 13 amino acids. DNA for the CDR3: TGTGCCAGCAGCTCTCCGGGAGTAGAGACCCAGTACTTC. This encodes CASSSPGVETQYF. Complete variable domain (other parts from reference TRBV7-2 and TRBJ2-5): GAGVSQSPSNKVTEKGKDVELRCDPISGHTALYWYRQSLGQGLEFLIYFQGNSAPDKSGLPSDRFSAERTGGSVSTLTIQRTQQEDSAVYLCASSSPGVETQYFGPGTRLLVL.

As to this clone: The junction differs from germline at one of its ends, possibly a read error. The J gene is TRBJ2-7, the V gene TRBV6-7; 9 bases are a match to TRBD2. TRBV6-7 is labeled an ORF, and its function is uncertain. The CDR3 contains 11 residues. This CDR3 is CAAPSSGNAPF. The DNA for the CDR3 is TGTGCGGCCCCCTCTAGCGGGAATGCGCCCTTC.

V is TRBV7-2 and J is TRBJ1-3; 7 bases agree with TRBD1. CDR3 size: 15 residues. Germline CDR1 and CDR2: SGHTA and FQGNSA. V trimming: 5 bases; J trimming: 4 bases; junction bases outside the gene matches: 8. CDR3 loop: CASSQTGSYGNTIYF. The CDR3, as DNA: TGTGCCAGCAGCCAGACAGGGAGTTACGGAAACACCATATATTTT.

This rearrangement joins TRBV6-6 to TRBJ1-2, with D possibly TRBD1 on 5 matching bases. With 2 bases removed from V and 5 bases from J, the gap between germline ends came to 15 bases. Germline CDR1 MNHNY, CDR2 SVGAGI (reference sequence). CDR3 size: 15 residues. CDR3 in amino acids: CASSYGQGGGYGYTF. In nucleotides, the CDR3 is TGTGCCAGCAGTTACGGGCAGGGCGGGGGGTATGGCTACACCTTC.

This clone was found a few times. J is TRBJ2-7 and V is TRBV28, with TRBD2 matching over 10 bases. The CDR3 runs to 11 residues. Trimming took 10 bases from V and 3 from J; bases not matched to a gene: 0. The germline V gene has CDR1 MDHEN and CDR2 SYDVKM. DNA of the CDR3: TGTGCCACTAGCGGGGGCTACGAGCAGTACTTC. This gives the protein CATSGGYEQYF.

This clone was found once. The rearrangement links TRBV12-5 to TRBJ1-2, with TRBD1 matching over 9 bases. Germline V gene lookup returns CDR1 LGHNT and CDR2 FRNRAP. J was trimmed by 2 bases and V by 1 base; bases with no gene match: 8. This CDR3 has 17 residues. The chain's CDR3 is CASGLATTGGKNYGYTF. CDR3 nucleotides: TGTGCTAGTGGTTTGGCGACGACAGGGGGGAAAAACTATGGCTACACCTTC.

The rearrangement joins TRBV28 to TRBJ1-5, with 7 bases that match TRBD1. V shed 7 bases and J 2 bases; nucleotides not matched to a gene: 14. From germline, CDR1 is MDHEN and CDR2 SYDVKM. This CDR3 is 17 amino acids long. The CDR3 here is CASTVVKGAKGNQPQHF. The DNA of the CDR3 is TGTGCCAGCACTGTGGTGAAGGGGGCCAAGGGCAATCAGCCCCAGCATTTT.

The chain couples TRBV9 to TRBJ2-1; D gene ambiguous. V was clipped by 3 bases and J by 3 bases, with 13 bases between them. Per germline, CDR1 SGDLS and CDR2 YYNGEE. The CDR3 loop spans 15 amino acids. In DNA, the CDR3 is TGTGCCAGCAGCGCAATAGACTCCCACTACAATGAGCAGTTCTTC. As protein: CASSAIDSHYNEQFF. Using reference TRBV9 and TRBJ2-1 for the parts outside the CDR3, the full variable domain is DSGVTQTPKHLITATGQRVTLRCSPRSGDLSVYWYQQSLDQGLQFLIQYYNGEERAKGNILERFSAQQFPDLHSELNLSSLELGDSALYFCASSAIDSHYNEQFFGPGTRLTVL.

This clone was found a few times. This chain links TRBV6-6 with TRBJ2-7; D perhaps matches TRBD1 (5 bases). Trimming stripped 0 bases from V and 6 bases from J, with 9 bases between. Germline values: CDR1 MNHNY, CDR2 SVGAGI (reference sequence). This CDR3 has 13 residues. The CDR3 DNA is TGTGCCAGCAGTTACTCACCCCAGGGCGAGCAGTACTTC. This sequence encodes CASSYSPQGEQYF.

Written as DNA, the CDR3 is TGCGCCAGCAGCCAGGCCCCGATGGATGAGCAGTTCTTC. Residues: CASSQAPMDEQFF. The chain links TRBV4-3 to TRBJ2-1; D remains unclear. The CDR3 contains 13 residues. V was shortened by 3 bases and J by 8 bases, with 11 bases between the two germline ends. Germline V gene data show CDR1 as LGHNA and CDR2 as YSLEER.

The V call is TRBV6-6, the J call TRBJ1-2, with 8 bases matching TRBD1. The J segment lost 7 bases and the V segment lost 8 bases, leaving 6 bases of the junction unmatched. The CDR3 length is 12 residues. Per the germline V gene, CDR1 is MNHNY and CDR2 is SVGAGI (reference sequence). DNA for the CDR3: TGTGCCAGCGGGGCAGGGGGCGTTGGCTACACCTTC. Its protein product is CASGAGGVGYTF.

The gene calls are TRBV28 and TRBJ1-5, with D uncertain. This CDR3 is built from 13 residues. Trimming cost V 6 bases and J 6 bases, with 12 bases left between them. The germline CDR1 and CDR2 sequences are MDHEN and SYDVKM. In DNA, the CDR3 is TGTGCCAGCAGATCAGAATTAAGTCAGCCCCAGCATTTT. It is translated as CASRSELSQPQHF.

This clone was picked up one time. CDR3: CASTGTVNQPQHF. CDR3 bases: TGTGCCAGCACCGGGACAGTCAATCAGCCCCAGCATTTT. The V call is TRBV28, the J call TRBJ1-5; 7 bases are a match to TRBD1. J gave up 3 bases and V 7 bases, and 3 bases lay outside the gene matches. This CDR3 spans 13 amino acids. CDR1 is MDHEN and CDR2 is SYDVKM in the germline V gene.

The chain couples TRBV7-9 to TRBJ1-1; D perhaps matches TRBD1 (5 bases). The CDR3 runs to 11 residues. Trimming removed 5 bases from V and 7 bases from J, with 8 bases in between. Looked up from germline, CDR1 is SEHNR and CDR2 is FQNEAQ (reference sequence). The CDR3: CASSRGGEAFF. CDR3 nucleotides: TGTGCCAGCAGCCGGGGGGGTGAAGCTTTCTTT. The variable domain in full, with the rest retrieved from reference TRBV7-9 and TRBJ1-1, is DTGVSQNPRHKITKRGQNVTFRCDPISEHNRLYWYRQTLGQGPEFLTYFQNEAQLEKSRLLSDRFSAERPKGSFSTLEIQRTEQGDSAMYLCASSRGGEAFFGQGTRLTVV.

This clone has a handful of counts. The J gene is TRBJ2-7, the V gene TRBV5-6, with 7 bases lining up with TRBD1. The V segment lost 1 base and the J segment 6 bases; nucleotides outside the gene matches: 10. This CDR3 contains 15 residues. Per germline, CDR1 SGHDT and CDR2 YYEEEE. The CDR3 sequence: CASSLITGVALEQYF. The CDR3 DNA reads TGTGCCAGCAGCTTGATAACAGGGGTGGCACTCGAGCAGTACTTC.